The 15 T cell receptor beta chains in this list originate from one sample, sequenced in a study of cytomegalovirus exposure and HLA in healthy donors. Clones were sequenced by immunoSEQ multiplex PCR, and TCRdb holds only the in-frame ones, with some missing. The sample records over 200,000 clones, around nine tenths being singletons. The sequenced sample consisted of PBMCs. The receptor source for this set is a woman between 18 and 29 years old in good health and CMV-seronegative.

This chain links TRBV7-8 with TRBJ1-1; 8 nucleotides align to TRBD1. The ends lost 5 bases at V and 0 bases at J; junction bases unmatched: 5. The CDR3 sequence is 15 residues long. From germline, CDR1 is SGHVS and CDR2 FQNEAQ. CDR3 amino acids: CASSQAGGLNTEAFF. CDR3 DNA sequence: TGTGCCAGCAGCCAGGCAGGGGGCCTGAACACTGAAGCTTTCTTT.

This clone showed up just once. The genes are TRBV7-8 and TRBJ2-7; TRBD1 matches at 9 bases. With V trimmed by 2 bases and J by 6 bases, 11 bases remained unmatched. The CDR3 is made up of 16 amino acids. CDR1 is SGHVS and CDR2 is FQNEAQ in the germline V gene. The CDR3 here is CASSLTPGQGYAEQYF. The CDR3 DNA sequence: TGTGCCAGCAGCTTAACGCCGGGACAGGGTTACGCCGAGCAGTACTTC. The full variable domain, with the rest looked up from reference TRBV7-8 and TRBJ2-7, is GAGVSQSPRYKVAKRGQDVALRCDPISGHVSLFWYQQALGQGPEFLTYFQNEAQLDKSGLPSDRFFAERPEGSVSTLKIQRTQQEDSAVYLCASSLTPGQGYAEQYFGPGTRLTVT.

The V and J genes are TRBV15 and TRBJ2-3; 9 bases match TRBD2. The CDR3 consists of 17 residues. V trimming: 3 bases; J trimming: 6 bases; junction bases outside the gene matches: 13. Germline values: CDR1 LNHNV, CDR2 YYDKDF (reference sequence). The CDR3, as DNA: TGTGCCACCAGCAGTGATGGAGCGGGAGGTATCAAGGATACGCAGTATTTT. Residues: CATSSDGAGGIKDTQYF.

This chain uses TRBV7-2 with TRBJ2-1; maybe TRBD2 (5 bases). V lost 4 bases and J lost 0, with 13 bases in between. CDR1 is SGHTA, CDR2 FQGNSA, per germline. This CDR3 is 16 amino acids long. The CDR3 here is CASSWRTVSSYNEQFF. DNA for the CDR3: TGTGCCAGCAGCTGGCGGACTGTCAGCTCCTACAATGAGCAGTTCTTC.

This sequence joins TRBV2 and TRBJ1-3; 8 bases line up with TRBD1. V was pared by 7 bases and J by 0 bases, with 5 bases of the junction left unmatched. This CDR3 contains 15 residues. Per germline, CDR1 SNHLY and CDR2 FYNNEI. The DNA for the CDR3 is TGTGCCAGCAAAACAGGGGGATACTCTGGAAACACCATATATTTT. Translation: CASKTGGYSGNTIYF.

CDR3 nucleotide sequence: TGTGCCAGCAGCCACAAGGAGACCCAGTACTTC. This translates into CASSHKETQYF. This sequence joins TRBV11-2 and TRBJ2-5; no clear D gene. The CDR3 consists of 11 residues. CDR1 is SGHAT, CDR2 FQNNGV, per germline. V was trimmed by 5 bases and J by 5 bases, leaving 6 bases between them.

The chain has TRBV10-2 and TRBJ2-1, with 7 positions matching TRBD1. The CDR3 loop spans 13 amino acids. V was clipped by 7 bases and J by 4 bases; unmatched bases: 4. Germline V gene data show CDR1 as WSHSY and CDR2 as SAAADI. Written as DNA, the CDR3 is TGCGCCAGCAAGGGGGCTCTTTACAATGAGCAGTTCTTC. As protein: CASKGALYNEQFF.

The CDR3: CASSQGGGLGVTGELFF. The CDR3 DNA reads as TGTGCCAGCAGCCAAGGGGGGGGACTAGGGGTAACCGGGGAGCTGTTTTTT. The chain couples TRBV4-2 to TRBJ2-2; 8 bases fit TRBD2. With V trimmed by 1 base and J by 5 bases, 9 bases remained unmatched. This CDR3 comprises 17 residues. CDR1 and CDR2 (germline): LGHNA, YNFKEQ.

The rearrangement links TRBV5-1 to TRBJ2-5, with D possibly matching TRBD1 (6 bases). This CDR3 contains 14 residues. Germline loops: CDR1 SGHRS, CDR2 YFSETQ. V dropped 2 bases and J dropped 4 bases, with 12 bases sitting between them. The CDR3 protein is CASSLRQARETQYF. The CDR3 DNA sequence: TGCGCCAGCAGCTTACGACAGGCGCGAGAGACCCAGTACTTC.

The gene calls are TRBV19 and TRBJ2-1, with D unresolved. This CDR3 is 15 amino acids long. V was clipped by 0 bases and J by 0 bases, with 6 bases between them. Germline loops: CDR1 LNHDA, CDR2 SQIVND (reference sequence). The CDR3 DNA reads TGTGCCAGTAGTATAGAGGGCAGCTCCTACAATGAGCAGTTCTTC. The encoded protein is CASSIEGSSYNEQFF.

This chain connects TRBV19 to TRBJ2-2; D is possibly TRBD1 (6 bases). From germline, CDR1 is LNHDA and CDR2 SQIVND (reference sequence). The V and J ends lost 6 bases and 1 base respectively, with 9 bases between them. The CDR3 is 14 amino acids. The CDR3 bases are TGTGCCAGTAGGACGGACAGGAACACCGGGGAGCTGTTTTTT. Translation gives CASRTDRNTGELFF.

The chain links TRBV5-6 to TRBJ1-4, with 9 bases matching TRBD1. The CDR3 sequence is 14 residues long. The V and J ends lost 3 bases and 7 bases, in that order; junction bases with no gene match: 4. Germline V gene sequence: CDR1 SGHDT, CDR2 YYEEEE. CDR3 sequence: CASSSDRGTEKLFF. CDR3 in DNA: TGTGCCAGCAGCTCGGACAGGGGCACTGAAAAACTGTTTTTT.

The rearrangement uses TRBV2 and TRBJ1-3; D is possibly TRBD1 (5 bases). The CDR3 spans 15 residues. Germline CDR1 is SNHLY and CDR2 is FYNNEI. Trimming cost V 6 bases and J 0 bases, with 12 bases left between them. CDR3 loop: CASSAGSHSGNTIYF. For the CDR3, the DNA is TGTGCCAGCAGCGCAGGGTCTCACTCTGGAAACACCATATATTTT.

For the CDR3, the DNA is TGTGCCAGCAGCGTAGGGGGGACTGTAGGCTACGAGCAGTACTTC. Translating it yields CASSVGGTVGYEQYF. This chain connects TRBV9 to TRBJ2-7; weak D call: TRBD2 (6 bases). Trimming took off 0 bases at V and 3 bases at J, with 13 bases between the two ends. The CDR3 length is 15 residues. The germline gives CDR1 SGDLS, CDR2 YYNGEE.

V gene TRBV5-4 combines with J gene TRBJ1-1, with a tentative D call TRBD1 (6 bases). Trimming removed 4 bases at V and 3 bases at J, with 19 bases between. CDR3 length: 16 amino acids. Germline CDR1 and CDR2: SGHNT and YYREEE (reference sequence). CDR3 sequence reads: CASSPGSGGGYTEAFF. DNA of the CDR3: TGTGCCAGCAGCCCCGGGAGCGGGGGCGGTTACACTGAAGCTTTCTTT.